This TCR beta chain came from a study of T cells in Graves' hyperthyroidism and ophthalmopathy. For this clonotype: What it binds is not known.

What was amplified from RNA transcripts were TCR beta CDR3 regions. Carried out on the TCR CDR3, a first-round RT-PCR used the HTBI primer set. Via MiXCR, TCRdb re-called the multiplex PCR reads, giving one row per CDR3 protein. The sample has fewer than 600,000 distinct CDR3 sequences; approximately 14% are singletons. Findings of the study overall: Among clonotypes expanded in thyroid above 0.001, most were also found in blood.

The authors deemed Graves' hyperthyroidism stable absent ophthalmopathy progression within 18 months. Germline CDR1 is SGHAT and CDR2 is FQDESV (reference sequence). Germline trimming cut 5 bases from V and 4 bases from J; bases unmatched to any gene: 10. The CDR3 extends over 17 amino acids. The V and J genes are TRBV11-1 and TRBJ2-1; TRBD2 aligns across 11 bases. This clonotype was obtained from a woman between 18 and 29 years old with Graves' hyperthyroidism. The source material was blood. The CDR3 loop is CASSQGLAGQGYNEQFF. The CDR3 DNA follows: TGTGCCAGCAGCCAAGGACTAGCGGGTCAAGGGTACAATGAGCAGTTCTTC.